This T cell receptor beta chain was sequenced for a study of blood T cell repertoires in COVID-19. Study-wide background: Researchers got acute and convalescent COVID-19 samples from the United States, Italy and Spain. Nucleic acid was either cDNA or gDNA, and it came from T cells, B-cell-depleted T cells, or PBMCs.

Per the germline V gene, CDR1 is KGHSH and CDR2 is LQKENI. This CDR3 comprises 16 residues. Trimming took 6 bases from V and 0 from J, leaving 15 bases between them. Authors' processing steps: Scientists estimated how many nucleated cells there were by amplifying reference gene primers. Sequencing used immunoSEQ multiplex PCR; TCRdb keeps in-frame clones, though not all of them. That table is the source of V, J and clone size, and D and trimming were worked out from the DNA. In the table there are some 190,000 clones, just under 85% of which are singletons. V usage is TRBV18 and J usage is TRBJ1-3, with no clear D. The receptor was isolated from a woman in her seventies with active or convalescent COVID-19. Sequenced: peripheral blood. CDR3 nucleotides: TGTGCCAGCTCTCCCGATCGTTCGGGCTCTGGAAACACCATATATTTT. Residues: CASSPDRSGSGNTIYF.